This TCR beta chain was captured in a study of shared clonotypes between healthy human individuals. Study conclusions and caveats: Incompleteness in sorted-subset sequencing, despite large depth, was shown by rarefaction.

Every subset had its genomic DNA shared out evenly among several immunoSEQ plates. Libraries were prepared by immunoSEQ multiplex PCR; TCRdb keeps only in-frame clonotypes and omits some of them. The sample consists of 500,000 to 700,000 clones, roughly 95% of them appearing once. V was clipped by 3 bases and J by 4 bases; unmatched bases: 4. From germline, CDR1 is MDHEN and CDR2 SYDVKM. CDR3 length equals 15 residues. Of note for this clone: Its antigen is not identified.

Terminally differentiated effector memory CD45RA+ cells were excluded by CCR7 positive selection of CD45RO-negative cells. The chain links TRBV28 to TRBJ2-5; 11 nucleotides match TRBD2. The sample comprised naive CD8+ T cells sorted from blood. The origin of this receptor is a woman in her 30s in good health. Here the CDR3 DNA reads TGTGCCAGCAGTTTCGGGCTAGCGGGAGGAGAGACCCAGTACTTC. Translated: CASSFGLAGGETQYF.